This record covers a single T cell receptor beta chain. Its antigen is not known. This CDR3 has 16 residues. The germline gives CDR1 SGHAT, CDR2 FQNNGV. Trimming removed 9 bases from V and 1 base from J, with 21 bases in between. The source of the sample is a study of blood T cells in healthy people across ages. Study-wide findings and caveats: Older age coincided with a roughly linear decline in TCR beta diversity per million T cells.

Alongside a J-beta primer mix, a sample-barcoded 5' primer served in a second PCR lasting about 6 to 12 cycles. The template-switch adaptor, which had 12 random nucleotides, put a tag on each cDNA molecule. Each CDR3 protein is one row after TCRdb ran MiXCR on the 5' RACE reads. Here the sample spans approximately 1,000,000 distinct CDR3 sequences, more than 30% being singletons. Sequenced: blood. The source of this sequence is a man younger than 35 in good health. The gene calls are TRBV11-2 and TRBJ2-5; tentative D call: TRBD1 (5 bases). CDR3 DNA sequence: TGTGCCAGTGCTAAAGTTCCTGGGGCCACCCAAGAGACCCAGTACTTC. This sequence encodes CASAKVPGATQETQYF.